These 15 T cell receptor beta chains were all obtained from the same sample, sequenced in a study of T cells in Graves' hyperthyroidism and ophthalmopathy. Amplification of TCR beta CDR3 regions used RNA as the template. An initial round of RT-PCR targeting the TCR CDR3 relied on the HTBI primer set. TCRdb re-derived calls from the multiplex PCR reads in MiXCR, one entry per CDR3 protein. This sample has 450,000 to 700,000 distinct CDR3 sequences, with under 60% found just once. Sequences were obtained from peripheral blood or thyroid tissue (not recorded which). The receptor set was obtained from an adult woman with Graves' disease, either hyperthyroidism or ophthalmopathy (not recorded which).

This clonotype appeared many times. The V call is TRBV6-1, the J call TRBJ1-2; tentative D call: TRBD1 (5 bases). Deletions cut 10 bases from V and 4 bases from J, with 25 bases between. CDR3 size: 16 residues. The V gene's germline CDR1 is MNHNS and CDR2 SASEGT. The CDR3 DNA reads TGTGCCACCTTCCCCCTACAGACAGACTACCTCTATGGCTACACCTTC. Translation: CATFPLQTDYLYGYTF.

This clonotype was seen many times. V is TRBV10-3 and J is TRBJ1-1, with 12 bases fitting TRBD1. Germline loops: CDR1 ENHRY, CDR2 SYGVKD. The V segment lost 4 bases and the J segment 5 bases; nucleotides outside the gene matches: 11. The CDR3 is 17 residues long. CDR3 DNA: TGTGCCATCAGTGGAACCGGGACAGGGGGCGTACGGACTGAAGCTTTCTTT. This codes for CAISGTGTGGVRTEAFF.

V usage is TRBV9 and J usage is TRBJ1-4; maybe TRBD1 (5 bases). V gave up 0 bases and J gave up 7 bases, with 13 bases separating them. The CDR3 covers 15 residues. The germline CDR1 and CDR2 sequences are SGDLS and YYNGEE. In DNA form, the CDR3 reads TGTGCCAGCAGCGTAGCTCCGACAGTGGGTGAAAAACTGTTTTTT. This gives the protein CASSVAPTVGEKLFF.

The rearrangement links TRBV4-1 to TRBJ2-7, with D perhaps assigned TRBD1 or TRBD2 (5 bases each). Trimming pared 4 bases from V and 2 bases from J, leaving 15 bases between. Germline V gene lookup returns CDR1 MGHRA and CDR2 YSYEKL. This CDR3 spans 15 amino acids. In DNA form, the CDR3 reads TGCGCCAGCAGCCGCTACCGGGACGTCCCCTACGAGCAGTACTTC. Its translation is CASSRYRDVPYEQYF.

CDR3: CASSFSGAGESTQHF. The CDR3 nucleotides read TGTGCCAGCAGTTTTTCCGGAGCCGGGGAATCGACCCAGCATTTT. The chain has TRBV28 and TRBJ1-5; D is uncertain. The germline V and J ends were trimmed by 3 bases and 11 bases, with 20 bases remaining between them. Germline assignment: CDR1 MDHEN and CDR2 SYDVKM. This CDR3 has 15 amino acids.

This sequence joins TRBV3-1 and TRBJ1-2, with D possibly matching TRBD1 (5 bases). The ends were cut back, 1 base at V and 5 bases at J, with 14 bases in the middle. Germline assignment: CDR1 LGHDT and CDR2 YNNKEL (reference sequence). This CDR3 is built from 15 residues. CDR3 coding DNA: TGTGCCAGCAGCCAAGCGGTAGGGGCCCAGTATGGCTACACCTTC. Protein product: CASSQAVGAQYGYTF.

In DNA form, the CDR3 reads TGTGCCAGCAGTGGACGCGGCCAGGGAGAAGAAAAACTGTTTTTT. Translation gives CASSGRGQGEEKLFF. The V gene is TRBV7-9, the J gene TRBJ1-4; D might be TRBD1 (5 bases). This CDR3 comprises 15 residues. The V end was cut by 6 bases, the J end by 8 bases, with 19 bases between. Germline CDR1 is SEHNR and CDR2 is FQNEAQ (reference sequence).

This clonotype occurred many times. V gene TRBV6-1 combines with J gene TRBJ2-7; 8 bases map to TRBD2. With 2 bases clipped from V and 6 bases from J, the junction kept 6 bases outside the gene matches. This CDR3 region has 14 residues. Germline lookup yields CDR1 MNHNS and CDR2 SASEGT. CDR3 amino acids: CASSESGSYIEQYF. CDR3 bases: TGTGCCAGCAGTGAAAGCGGGAGTTATATCGAGCAGTACTTC.

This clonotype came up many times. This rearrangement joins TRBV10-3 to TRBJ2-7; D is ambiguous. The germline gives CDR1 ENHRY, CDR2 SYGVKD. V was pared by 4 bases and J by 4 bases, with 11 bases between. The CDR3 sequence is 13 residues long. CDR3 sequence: CAISAASEYEQYF. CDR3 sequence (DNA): TGTGCCATCAGTGCGGCGTCAGAATACGAGCAGTACTTC.

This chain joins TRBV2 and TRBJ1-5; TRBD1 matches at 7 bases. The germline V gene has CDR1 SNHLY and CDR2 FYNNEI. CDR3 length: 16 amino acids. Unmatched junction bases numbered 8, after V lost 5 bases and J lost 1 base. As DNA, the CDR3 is TGTGCCAGCAGTCCCCATAAGGGGGCAAGCAATCAGCCCCAGCATTTT. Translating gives CASSPHKGASNQPQHF. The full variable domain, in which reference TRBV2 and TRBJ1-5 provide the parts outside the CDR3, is EPEVTQTPSHQVTQMGQEVILRCVPISNHLYFYWYRQILGQKVEFLVSFYNNEISEKSEIFDDQFSVERPDGSNFTLKIRSTKLEDSAMYFCASSPHKGASNQPQHFGDGTRLSIL.

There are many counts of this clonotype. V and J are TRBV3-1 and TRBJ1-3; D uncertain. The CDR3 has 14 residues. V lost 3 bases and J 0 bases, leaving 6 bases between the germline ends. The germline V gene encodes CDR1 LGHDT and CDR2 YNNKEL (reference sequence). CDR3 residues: CASSQGFSGNTIYF. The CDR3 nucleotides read TGTGCCAGCAGCCAGGGATTCTCTGGAAACACCATATATTTT.

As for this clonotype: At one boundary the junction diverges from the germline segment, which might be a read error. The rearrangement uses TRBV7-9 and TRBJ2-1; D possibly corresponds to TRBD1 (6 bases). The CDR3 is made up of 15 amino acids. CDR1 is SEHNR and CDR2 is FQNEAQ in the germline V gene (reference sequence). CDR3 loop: CASSPGTPTLNEQFF. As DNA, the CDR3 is TGCGCCAGCAGCCCGGGGACACCAACACTCAATGAGCAGTTCTTC.

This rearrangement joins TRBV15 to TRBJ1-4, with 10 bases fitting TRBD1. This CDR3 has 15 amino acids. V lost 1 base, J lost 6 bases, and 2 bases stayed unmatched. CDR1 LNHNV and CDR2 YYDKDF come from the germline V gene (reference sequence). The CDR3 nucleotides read TGTGCCACCAGCAGAGGGACAGGGGGGTATGAAAAACTGTTTTTT. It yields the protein CATSRGTGGYEKLFF.

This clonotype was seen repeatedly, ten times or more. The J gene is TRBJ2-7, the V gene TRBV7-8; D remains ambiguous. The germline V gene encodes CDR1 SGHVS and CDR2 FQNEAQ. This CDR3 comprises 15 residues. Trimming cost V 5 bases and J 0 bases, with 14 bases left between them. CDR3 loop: CASSPSVGYSYEQYF. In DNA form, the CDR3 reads TGTGCCAGCAGCCCGAGCGTGGGTTACTCCTACGAGCAGTACTTC.

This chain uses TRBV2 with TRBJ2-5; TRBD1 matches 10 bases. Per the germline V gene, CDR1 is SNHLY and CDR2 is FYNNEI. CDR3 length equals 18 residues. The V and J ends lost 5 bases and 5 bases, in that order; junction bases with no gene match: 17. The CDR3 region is CASSLSWTGGIGEETQYF. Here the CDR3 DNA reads TGTGCCAGCAGTCTATCATGGACAGGGGGGATCGGTGAGGAGACCCAGTACTTC.